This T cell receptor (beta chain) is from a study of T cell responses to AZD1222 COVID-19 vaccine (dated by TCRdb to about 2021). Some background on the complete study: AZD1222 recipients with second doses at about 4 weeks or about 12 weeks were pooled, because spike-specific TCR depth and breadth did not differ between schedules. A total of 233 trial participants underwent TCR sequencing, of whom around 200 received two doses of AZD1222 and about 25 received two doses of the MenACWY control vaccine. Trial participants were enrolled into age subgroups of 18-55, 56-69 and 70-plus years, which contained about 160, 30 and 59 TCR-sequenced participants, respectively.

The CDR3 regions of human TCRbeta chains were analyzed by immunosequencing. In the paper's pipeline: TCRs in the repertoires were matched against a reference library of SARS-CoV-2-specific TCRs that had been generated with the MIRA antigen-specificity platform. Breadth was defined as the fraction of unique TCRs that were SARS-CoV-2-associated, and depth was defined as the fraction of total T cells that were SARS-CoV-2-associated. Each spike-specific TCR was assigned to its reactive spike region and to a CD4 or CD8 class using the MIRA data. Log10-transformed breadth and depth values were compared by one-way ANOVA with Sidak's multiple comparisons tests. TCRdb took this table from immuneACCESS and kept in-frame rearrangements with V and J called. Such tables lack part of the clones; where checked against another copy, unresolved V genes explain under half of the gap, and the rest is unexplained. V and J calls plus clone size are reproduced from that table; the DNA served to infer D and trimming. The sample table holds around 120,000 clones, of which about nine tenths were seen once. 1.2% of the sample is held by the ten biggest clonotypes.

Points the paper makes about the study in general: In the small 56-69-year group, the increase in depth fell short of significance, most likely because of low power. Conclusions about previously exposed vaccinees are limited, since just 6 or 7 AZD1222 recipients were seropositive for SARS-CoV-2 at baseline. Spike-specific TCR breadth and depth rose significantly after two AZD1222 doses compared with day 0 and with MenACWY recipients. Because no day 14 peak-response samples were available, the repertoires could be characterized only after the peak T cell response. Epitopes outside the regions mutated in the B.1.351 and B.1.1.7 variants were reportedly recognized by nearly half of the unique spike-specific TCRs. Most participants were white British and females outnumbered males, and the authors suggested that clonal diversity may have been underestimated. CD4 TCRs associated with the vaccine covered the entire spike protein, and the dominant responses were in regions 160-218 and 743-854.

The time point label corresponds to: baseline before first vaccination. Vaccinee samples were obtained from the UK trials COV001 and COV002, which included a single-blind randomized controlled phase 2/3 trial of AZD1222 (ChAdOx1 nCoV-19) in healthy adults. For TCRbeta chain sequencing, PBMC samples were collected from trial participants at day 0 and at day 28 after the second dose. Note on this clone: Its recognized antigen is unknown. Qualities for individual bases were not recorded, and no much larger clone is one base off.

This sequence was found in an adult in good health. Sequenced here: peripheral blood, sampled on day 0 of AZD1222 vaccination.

This receptor has the CDR3 CASSIQAAMNTEAFF. The sequenced DNA is TGTGCCAGCAGTATCCAGGCGGCCATGAACACTGAAGCTTTCTTT. Recombination linked TRBV5-5 to TRBJ1-1; confidence is insufficient to name the D gene. The CDR3 holds 15 amino acids from the cysteine to the phenylalanine. Just the 45-base CDR3 DNA is kept, in frame starting at base 1. Sequences SGHKS (CDR1) and YYEKEE (CDR2) are obtained from the germline V gene (reference sequence). V is shortened by 5 bases, J by 0 bases, and the region joining them spans 14 bases. Full variable domain (CDR3 extended with the reference TRBV5-5 and TRBJ1-1 proteins): DAGVTQSPTHLIKTRGQQVTLRCSPISGHKSVSWYQQVLGQGPQFIFQYYEKEERGRGNFPDRFSARQFPNYSSELNVNALLLGDSALYLCASSIQAAMNTEAFFGQGTRLTVV.